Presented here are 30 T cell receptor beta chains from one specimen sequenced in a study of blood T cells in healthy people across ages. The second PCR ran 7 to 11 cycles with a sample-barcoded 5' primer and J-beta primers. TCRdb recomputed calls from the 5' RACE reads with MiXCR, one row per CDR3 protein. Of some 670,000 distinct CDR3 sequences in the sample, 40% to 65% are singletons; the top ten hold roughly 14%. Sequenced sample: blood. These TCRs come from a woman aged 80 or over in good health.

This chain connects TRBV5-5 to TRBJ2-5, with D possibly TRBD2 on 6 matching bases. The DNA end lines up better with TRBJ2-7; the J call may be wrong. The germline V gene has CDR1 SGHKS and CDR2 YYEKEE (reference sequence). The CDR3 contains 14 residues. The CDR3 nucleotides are TGTGCCAGCAGCGTGACTAGTGTCCCCTACGAGCAGTACTTC. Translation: CASSVTSVPYEQYF.

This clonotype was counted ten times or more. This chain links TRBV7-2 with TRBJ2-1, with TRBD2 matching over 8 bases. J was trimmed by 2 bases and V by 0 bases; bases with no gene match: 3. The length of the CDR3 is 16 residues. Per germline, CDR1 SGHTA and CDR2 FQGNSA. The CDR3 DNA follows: TGTGCCAGCAGCTTAGCGGCAGCGGGAGCCTACAATGAGCAGTTCTTC. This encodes CASSLAAAGAYNEQFF. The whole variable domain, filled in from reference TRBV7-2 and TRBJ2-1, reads GAGVSQSPSNKVTEKGKDVELRCDPISGHTALYWYRQSLGQGLEFLIYFQGNSAPDKSGLPSDRFSAERTGGSVSTLTIQRTQQEDSAVYLCASSLAAAGAYNEQFFGPGTRLTVL.

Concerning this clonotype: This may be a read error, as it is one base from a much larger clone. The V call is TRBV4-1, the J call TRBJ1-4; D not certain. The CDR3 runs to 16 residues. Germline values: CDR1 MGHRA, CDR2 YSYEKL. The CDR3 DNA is TGCGCCAGCAGCCAAGATAGGGCCACTACTAGTGAAAAACTGTTTTTT. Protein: CASSQDRATTSEKLFF.

CDR3 region: CASRDEGNYEQYF. In DNA, the CDR3 is TGCGCCAGCAGGGACGAGGGGAACTACGAGCAGTACTTC. The V call is TRBV5-1, the J call TRBJ2-7; D is possibly TRBD1 or TRBD2 (5 bases each). The CDR3 totals 13 residues. Germline V lookup: CDR1 SGHRS, CDR2 YFSETQ. Trimming removed 5 bases at V and 3 bases at J, with 12 bases between.

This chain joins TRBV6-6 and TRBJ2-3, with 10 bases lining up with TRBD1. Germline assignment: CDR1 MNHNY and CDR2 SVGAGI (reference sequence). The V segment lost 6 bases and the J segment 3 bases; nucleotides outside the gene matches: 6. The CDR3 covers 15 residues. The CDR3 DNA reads TGTGCCAGCAGCATTCCGGGACAGGGGACAGATACGCAGTATTTT. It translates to CASSIPGQGTDTQYF.

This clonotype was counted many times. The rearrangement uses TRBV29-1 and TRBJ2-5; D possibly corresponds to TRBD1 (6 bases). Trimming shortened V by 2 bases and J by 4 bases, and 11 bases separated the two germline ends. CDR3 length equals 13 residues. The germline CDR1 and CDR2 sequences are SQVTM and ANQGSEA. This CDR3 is CSVEKDRRETQYF. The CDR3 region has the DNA TGCAGCGTTGAAAAGGACAGACGAGAGACCCAGTACTTC.

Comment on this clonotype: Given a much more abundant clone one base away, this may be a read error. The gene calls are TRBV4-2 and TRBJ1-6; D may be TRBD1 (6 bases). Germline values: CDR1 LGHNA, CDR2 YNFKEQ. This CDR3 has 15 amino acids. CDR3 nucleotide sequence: TGTGCCAGCAGCGGTCAGGGGACCCTGAATTCACCCCCCCACTTT. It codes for CASSGQGTLNSPPHF.

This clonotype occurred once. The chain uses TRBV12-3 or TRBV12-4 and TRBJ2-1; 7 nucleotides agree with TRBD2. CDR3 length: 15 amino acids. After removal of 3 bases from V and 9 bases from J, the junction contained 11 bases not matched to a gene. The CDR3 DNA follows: TGTGCCAGCAGTTTGTCCGCTAGCGGCAACGGTGAGCAGTTCTTC. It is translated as CASSLSASGNGEQFF.

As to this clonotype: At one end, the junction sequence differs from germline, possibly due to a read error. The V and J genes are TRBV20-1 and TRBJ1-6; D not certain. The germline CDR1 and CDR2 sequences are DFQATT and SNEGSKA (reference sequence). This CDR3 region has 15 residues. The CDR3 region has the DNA TGCAGTCCCAATCGGCCGACGACCGGGGATTCACCCCCCCACTTT. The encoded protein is CSPNRPTTGDSPPHF.

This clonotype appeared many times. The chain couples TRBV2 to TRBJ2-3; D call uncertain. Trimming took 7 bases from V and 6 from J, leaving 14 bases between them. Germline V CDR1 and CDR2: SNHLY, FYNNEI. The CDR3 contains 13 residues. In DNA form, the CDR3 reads TGTGCCAGCAAGTGGTCTCCCTTGGATACGCAGTATTTT. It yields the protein CASKWSPLDTQYF. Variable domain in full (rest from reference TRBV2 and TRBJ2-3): EPEVTQTPSHQVTQMGQEVILRCVPISNHLYFYWYRQILGQKVEFLVSFYNNEISEKSEIFDDQFSVERPDGSNFTLKIRSTKLEDSAMYFCASKWSPLDTQYFGPGTRLTVL.

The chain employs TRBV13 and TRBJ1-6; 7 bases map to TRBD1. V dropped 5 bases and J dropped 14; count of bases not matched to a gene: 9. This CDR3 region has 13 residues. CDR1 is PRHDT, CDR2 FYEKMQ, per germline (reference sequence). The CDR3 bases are TGTGCCAGCAGCCACGGACAGGTCCAGGCCCTCCACTTT. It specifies CASSHGQVQALHF. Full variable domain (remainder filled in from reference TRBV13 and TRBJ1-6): AAGVIQSPRHLIKEKRETATLKCYPIPRHDTVYWYQQGPGQDPQFLISFYEKMQSDKGSIPDRFSAQQFSDYHSELNMSSLELGDSALYFCASSHGQVQALHFGNGTRLTVT.

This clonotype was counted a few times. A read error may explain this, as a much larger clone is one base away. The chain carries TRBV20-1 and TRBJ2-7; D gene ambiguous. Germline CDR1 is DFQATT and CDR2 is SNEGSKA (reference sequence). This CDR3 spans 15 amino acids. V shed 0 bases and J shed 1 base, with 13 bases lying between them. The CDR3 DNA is TGCAGTGCTAGAGATGATAAGGACGATTCCTACGAGCAGTACTTC. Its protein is CSARDDKDDSYEQYF.

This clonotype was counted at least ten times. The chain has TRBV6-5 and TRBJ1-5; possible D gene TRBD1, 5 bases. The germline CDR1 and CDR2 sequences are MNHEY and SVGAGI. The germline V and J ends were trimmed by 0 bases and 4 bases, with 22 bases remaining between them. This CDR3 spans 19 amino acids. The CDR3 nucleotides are TGTGCCAGCAGTTACTCCTTCCCTTTTGGGAGGGGTGGGAATCAGCCCCAGCATTTT. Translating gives CASSYSFPFGRGGNQPQHF.

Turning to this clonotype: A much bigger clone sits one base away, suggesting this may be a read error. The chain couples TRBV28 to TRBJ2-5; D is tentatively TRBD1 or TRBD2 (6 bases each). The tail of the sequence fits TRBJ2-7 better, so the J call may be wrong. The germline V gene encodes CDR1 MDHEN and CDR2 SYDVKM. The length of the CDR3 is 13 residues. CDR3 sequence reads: CALAKGGGNEQYF. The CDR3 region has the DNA TGTGCGTTGGCAAAGGGGGGCGGAAACGAGCAGTACTTC.

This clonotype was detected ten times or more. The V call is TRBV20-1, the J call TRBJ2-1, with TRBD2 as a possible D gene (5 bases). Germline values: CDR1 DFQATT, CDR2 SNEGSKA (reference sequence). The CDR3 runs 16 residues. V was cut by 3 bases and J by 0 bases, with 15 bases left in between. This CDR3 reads CSARSPAGPSYNEQFF. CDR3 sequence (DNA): TGCAGTGCTAGGTCCCCTGCGGGCCCCTCCTACAATGAGCAGTTCTTC.

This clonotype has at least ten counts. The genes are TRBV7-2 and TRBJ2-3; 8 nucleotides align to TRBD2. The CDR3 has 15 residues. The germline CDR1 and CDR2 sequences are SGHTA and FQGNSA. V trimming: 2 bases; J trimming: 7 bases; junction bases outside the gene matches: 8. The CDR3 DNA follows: TGTGCCAGCAGCTTAAACGGGGGGGGTCGGAATACGCAGTATTTT. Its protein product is CASSLNGGGRNTQYF.

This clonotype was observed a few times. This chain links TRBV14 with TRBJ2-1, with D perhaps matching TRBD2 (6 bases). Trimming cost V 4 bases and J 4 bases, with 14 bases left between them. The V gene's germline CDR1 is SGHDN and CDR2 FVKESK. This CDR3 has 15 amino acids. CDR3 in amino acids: CASSPPGLPYNEQFF. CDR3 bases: TGTGCCAGCAGCCCCCCGGGACTTCCGTACAATGAGCAGTTCTTC.

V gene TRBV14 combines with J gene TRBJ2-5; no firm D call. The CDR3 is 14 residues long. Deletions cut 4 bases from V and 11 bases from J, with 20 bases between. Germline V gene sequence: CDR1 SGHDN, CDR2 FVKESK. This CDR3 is CASSRLSRINEQYF. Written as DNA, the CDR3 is TGTGCCAGCAGCCGGCTGTCGAGAATCAATGAGCAGTACTTC.

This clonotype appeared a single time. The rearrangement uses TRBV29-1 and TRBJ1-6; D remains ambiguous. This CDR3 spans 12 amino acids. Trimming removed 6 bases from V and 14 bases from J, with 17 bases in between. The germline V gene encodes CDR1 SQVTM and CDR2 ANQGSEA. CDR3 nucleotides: TGCAGCGTCGAGGACGATGGGTTTACCCTCCACTTT. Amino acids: CSVEDDGFTLHF.

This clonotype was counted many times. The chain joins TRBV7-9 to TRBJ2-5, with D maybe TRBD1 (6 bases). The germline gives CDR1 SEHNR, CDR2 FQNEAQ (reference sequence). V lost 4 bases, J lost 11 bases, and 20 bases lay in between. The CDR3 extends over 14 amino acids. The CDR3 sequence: CASSSPGHPLEQYF. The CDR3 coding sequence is TGTGCCAGCAGCTCTCCGGGACACCCCTTGGAGCAGTACTTC. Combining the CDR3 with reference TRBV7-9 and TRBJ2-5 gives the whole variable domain DTGVSQNPRHKITKRGQNVTFRCDPISEHNRLYWYRQTLGQGPEFLTYFQNEAQLEKSRLLSDRFSAERPKGSFSTLEIQRTEQGDSAMYLCASSSPGHPLEQYFGPGTRLLVL.

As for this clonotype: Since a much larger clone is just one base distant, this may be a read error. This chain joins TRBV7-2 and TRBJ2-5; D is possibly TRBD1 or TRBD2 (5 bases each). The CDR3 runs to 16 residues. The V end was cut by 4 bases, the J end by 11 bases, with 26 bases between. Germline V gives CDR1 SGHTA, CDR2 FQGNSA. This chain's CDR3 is CASSSRKRGAYNEQYF. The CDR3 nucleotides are TGTGCCAGCAGCTCGCGGAAGAGGGGCGCGTACAATGAGCAGTACTTC.

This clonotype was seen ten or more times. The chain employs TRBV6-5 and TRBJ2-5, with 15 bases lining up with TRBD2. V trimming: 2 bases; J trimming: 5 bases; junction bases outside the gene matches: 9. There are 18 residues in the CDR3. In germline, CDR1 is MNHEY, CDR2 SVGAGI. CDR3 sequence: CASSYPGLAGGLGETQYF. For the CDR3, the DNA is TGTGCCAGCAGTTACCCGGGACTAGCGGGGGGCTTAGGGGAGACCCAGTACTTC.

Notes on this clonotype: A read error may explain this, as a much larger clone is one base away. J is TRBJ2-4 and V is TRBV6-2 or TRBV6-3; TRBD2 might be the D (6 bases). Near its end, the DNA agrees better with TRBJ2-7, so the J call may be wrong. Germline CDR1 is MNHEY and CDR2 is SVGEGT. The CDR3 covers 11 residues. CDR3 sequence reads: CATGETYEQYF. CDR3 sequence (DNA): TGTGCCACGGGGGAGACCTACGAGCAGTACTTC.

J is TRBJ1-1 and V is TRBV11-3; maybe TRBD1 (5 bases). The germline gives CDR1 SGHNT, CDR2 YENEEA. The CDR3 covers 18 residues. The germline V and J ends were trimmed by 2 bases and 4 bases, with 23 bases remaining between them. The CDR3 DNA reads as TGTGCCAGCAGCTTAAGGATTCAGATGGGGCTTCGGGGCACTGAAGCTTTCTTT. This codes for CASSLRIQMGLRGTEAFF.

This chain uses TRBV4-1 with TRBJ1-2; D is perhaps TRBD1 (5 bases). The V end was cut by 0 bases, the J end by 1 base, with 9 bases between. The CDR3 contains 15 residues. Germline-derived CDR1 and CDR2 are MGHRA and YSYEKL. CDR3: CASSQERTNNYGYTF. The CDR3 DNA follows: TGCGCCAGCAGCCAAGAAAGGACAAATAACTATGGCTACACCTTC.

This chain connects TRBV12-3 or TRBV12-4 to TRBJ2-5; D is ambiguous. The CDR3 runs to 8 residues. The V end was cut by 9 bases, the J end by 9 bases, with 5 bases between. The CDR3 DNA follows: TGTGCCAGGGTGGCCCAGTACTTC. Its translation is CARVAQYF.

The CDR3: CASSQDLAGLANEQYF. The CDR3 DNA reads as TGCGCCAGCAGCCAAGATTTGGCGGGACTAGCGAACGAGCAGTACTTC. The chain uses TRBV4-3 and TRBJ2-7, with 10 bases matching TRBD2. The CDR3 consists of 16 residues. In germline, CDR1 is LGHNA, CDR2 YSLEER. V shed 0 bases, J shed 5 bases, and the junction held 7 bases outside the gene matches.

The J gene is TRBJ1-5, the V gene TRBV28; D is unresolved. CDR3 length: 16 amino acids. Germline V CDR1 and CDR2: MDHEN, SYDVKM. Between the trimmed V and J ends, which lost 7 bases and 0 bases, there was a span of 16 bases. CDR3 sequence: CASNPLDTNSNQPQHF. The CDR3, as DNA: TGTGCCAGCAATCCACTCGACACGAATAGCAATCAGCCCCAGCATTTT. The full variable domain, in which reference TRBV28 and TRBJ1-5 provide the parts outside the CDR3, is DVKVTQSSRYLVKRTGEKVFLECVQDMDHENMFWYRQDPGLGLRLIYFSYDVKMKEKGDIPEGYSVSREKKERFSLILESASTNQTSMYLCASNPLDTNSNQPQHFGDGTRLSIL.

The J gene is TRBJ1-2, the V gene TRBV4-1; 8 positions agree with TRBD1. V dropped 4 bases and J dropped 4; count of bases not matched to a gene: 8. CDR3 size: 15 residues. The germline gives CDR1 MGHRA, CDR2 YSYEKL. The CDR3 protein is CASSPEGQGLYGYTF. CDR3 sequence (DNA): TGCGCCAGCAGCCCAGAAGGACAGGGCCTCTATGGCTACACCTTC.

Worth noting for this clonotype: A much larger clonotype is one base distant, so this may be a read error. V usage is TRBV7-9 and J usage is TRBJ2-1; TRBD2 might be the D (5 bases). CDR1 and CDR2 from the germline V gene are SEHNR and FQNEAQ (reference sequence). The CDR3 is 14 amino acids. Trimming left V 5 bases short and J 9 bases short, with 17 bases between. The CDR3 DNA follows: TGTGCCAGCAGCCCTCCCCGGACTGGTAGTGAGCAGTTCTTC. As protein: CASSPPRTGSEQFF.